Below are 19 T cell receptor beta chains sequenced from a single sample in a study of regulatory T cells in long-lasting Graves disease. Regarding time point: newly diagnosed GD, antithyroid drugs for less than 3 months. Following extraction of RNA from PBMCs, that RNA was used to make the TCR library. With iRepertoire HTBI primers and Arm-PCR of CDR3 regions, TCR beta libraries were built. From the multiplex PCR reads, TCRdb called clonotypes with MiXCR, one entry per CDR3 protein. The table has about 240,000 distinct CDR3 sequences, 20% seen once; the top ten hold approximately 13%. The sample consisted of peripheral blood mononuclear cells (PBMCs), taken at new diagnosis, from a patient treated with antithyroid drugs. The origin of the receptors is a female donor with Graves disease.

In regard to this clonotype: A read error may be the cause here, since a much bigger clone is one base away. The chain uses TRBV7-2 and TRBJ2-1, with 11 positions matching TRBD2. V lost 5 bases to trimming and J lost 7 bases; unmatched junction nucleotides: 4. The CDR3 contains 14 residues. The V gene's germline CDR1 is SGHTA and CDR2 FQGNSA. The CDR3 region has the DNA TGTGCCAGCAGCCCTCGGACTAGCGGGAATGAGCAGTTCTTC. It is translated as CASSPRTSGNEQFF. The variable domain in full, completed from reference TRBV7-2 and TRBJ2-1, reads GAGVSQSPSNKVTEKGKDVELRCDPISGHTALYWYRQSLGQGLEFLIYFQGNSAPDKSGLPSDRFSAERTGGSVSTLTIQRTQQEDSAVYLCASSPRTSGNEQFFGPGTRLTVL.

This clonotype has ten or more counts. This chain uses TRBV7-2 with TRBJ1-1; D is unresolved. This CDR3 is built from 14 residues. Germline V gene data show CDR1 as SGHTA and CDR2 as FQGNSA. Deletions cut 5 bases from V and 4 bases from J, with 14 bases between. CDR3 bases: TGTGCCAGCAGCCCCAACAAGGTGGGCACTGAAGCTTTCTTT. This sequence encodes CASSPNKVGTEAFF.

There are many counts of this clonotype. The rearrangement joins TRBV6-5 to TRBJ1-5, with 8 bases identical to TRBD1. J gave up 5 bases and V 3 bases, and 12 bases lay outside the gene matches. This CDR3 spans 17 amino acids. Germline lookup yields CDR1 MNHEY and CDR2 SVGAGI. In DNA form, the CDR3 reads TGTGCCAGCAGTTATAACCAGGGGGCAGGGTTCGATCAGCCCCAGCATTTT. Its protein is CASSYNQGAGFDQPQHF.

At least ten counts were recorded for this clonotype. This sequence joins TRBV20-1 and TRBJ2-7; D is unresolved. The germline CDR1 and CDR2 sequences are DFQATT and SNEGSKA (reference sequence). Trimming pared 5 bases from V and 4 bases from J, leaving 12 bases between. The CDR3 is 12 amino acids. The CDR3 protein is CSAPVLGYEQYF. The CDR3 bases are TGCAGTGCTCCAGTTTTGGGGTACGAGCAGTACTTC.

J is TRBJ1-1 and V is TRBV2; D is ambiguous. The CDR3 is 13 amino acids. The germline gives CDR1 SNHLY, CDR2 FYNNEI. Trimming pared 8 bases from V and 1 base from J, leaving 11 bases between. The CDR3 DNA follows: TGTGCCAGCGTGGACCTGGAGAACACTGAAGCTTTCTTT. This translates into CASVDLENTEAFF.

This clonotype was counted many times. V gene TRBV7-2 combines with J gene TRBJ2-5, with D possibly TRBD2 on 6 matching bases. Germline CDR1 reads SGHTA; CDR2 reads FQGNSA. The CDR3 extends over 15 amino acids. V lost 0 bases and J lost 6, with 14 bases in between. CDR3 DNA sequence: TGTGCCAGCAGCTTAGCGTCTAGCGCGCGACAGACCCAGTACTTC. Encoded protein: CASSLASSARQTQYF.

This clonotype was observed a few times. This chain links TRBV3-1 with TRBJ2-3; TRBD2 matches 8 bases. V lost 4 bases and J lost 4; bases outside the gene matches: 7. Germline V gene lookup returns CDR1 LGHDT and CDR2 YNNKEL (reference sequence). There are 15 residues in the CDR3. Here the CDR3 reads CASSLNGGDSDTQYF. CDR3 nucleotides: TGTGCCAGCAGCCTAAACGGGGGGGACTCAGATACGCAGTATTTT.

This chain links TRBV20-1 with TRBJ2-7; weak D call: TRBD2 (6 bases). The germline V and J ends were trimmed by 6 bases and 6 bases, with 27 bases remaining between them. CDR1 and CDR2 (germline): DFQATT, SNEGSKA (reference sequence). This CDR3 is 16 amino acids long. CDR3: CSALGAGEVRGGEQYF. The CDR3 DNA sequence: TGCAGTGCCCTCGGAGCAGGCGAAGTGCGGGGTGGCGAGCAGTACTTC.

The sample holds many counts of this clonotype. The V and J genes are TRBV24-1 and TRBJ2-7; possibly TRBD2 for D (6 bases). CDR1 is KGHDR, CDR2 SFDVKD, per germline. CDR3 length equals 14 residues. V lost 4 bases and J 1 base, leaving 10 bases between the germline ends. CDR3 in DNA: TGTGCCACCAGTGACCCCGCGGGGTCCTACGAGCAGTACTTC. This codes for CATSDPAGSYEQYF.

This clonotype was found many times. This sequence joins TRBV18 and TRBJ2-4; unclear D gene. CDR1 and CDR2 from the germline V gene are KGHSH and LQKENI. V was trimmed by 6 bases and J by 8 bases, leaving 11 bases between them. The CDR3 is made up of 12 amino acids. The CDR3 reads CASSKDKDIQYF. The DNA for the CDR3 is TGTGCCAGCTCGAAAGACAAGGACATTCAGTACTTC.

This clonotype showed up just once. This rearrangement joins TRBV15 to TRBJ1-5; D is undetermined. The CDR3 sequence is 13 residues long. Germline CDR1 is LNHNV and CDR2 is YYDKDF (reference sequence). V was pared by 0 bases and J by 4 bases, with 4 bases between. In nucleotides, the CDR3 is TGTGCCACCAGCAGAGATAAGAATCAGCCCCAGCATTTT. This gives the protein CATSRDKNQPQHF. The variable domain in full, with the rest retrieved from reference TRBV15 and TRBJ1-5, is DAMVIQNPRYQVTQFGKPVTLSCSQTLNHNVMYWYQQKSSQAPKLLFHYYDKDFNNEADTPDNFQSRRPNTSFCFLDIRSPGLGDTAMYLCATSRDKNQPQHFGDGTRLSIL.

The chain couples TRBV4-1 to TRBJ1-1; D call uncertain. Trimming pared 0 bases from V and 5 bases from J, leaving 13 bases between. The germline gives CDR1 MGHRA, CDR2 YSYEKL. This CDR3 comprises 15 residues. The CDR3 DNA follows: TGCGCCAGCAGCCAAGAGGGGTGGGGAAAGACTGAAGCTTTCTTT. Residues: CASSQEGWGKTEAFF.

As regards this clonotype: A clone one base away is much larger, so this may be a read error. This chain links TRBV7-2 with TRBJ2-2; TRBD2 matches at 7 bases. Germline CDR1 is SGHTA and CDR2 is FQGNSA. The V gene end was trimmed by 4 bases and the J gene end by 0 bases; junction bases not matched to a gene: 2. CDR3 length: 15 amino acids. This CDR3 reads CASSSTSTNTGELFF. CDR3 sequence (DNA): TGTGCCAGCAGCTCGACTAGCACGAACACCGGGGAGCTGTTTTTT.

This clonotype was seen at least ten times. The J gene is TRBJ2-5, the V gene TRBV6-5; D remains ambiguous. The CDR3 runs 14 residues. CDR1 is MNHEY, CDR2 SVGAGI, per germline. Trimming took off 4 bases at V and 0 bases at J, with 9 bases between the two ends. CDR3 region: CASSFRAHQETQYF. The DNA for the CDR3 is TGTGCCAGCAGTTTTAGGGCTCACCAAGAGACCCAGTACTTC.

This chain uses TRBV7-2 with TRBJ2-1, with TRBD2 matching over 14 bases. V shed 4 bases, J shed 9 bases, and the junction held 8 bases outside the gene matches. The CDR3 contains 16 residues. The germline gives CDR1 SGHTA, CDR2 FQGNSA. CDR3 bases: TGTGCCAGCAGCTCGAGGGGGACTAGCGGGAGTGGTGAGCAGTTCTTC. It specifies CASSSRGTSGSGEQFF.

Concerning this clonotype: This could be a read error, since a much larger clone is one nucleotide away. CDR3 DNA sequence: TGTGCCAGCAGTGAACCCGGACGGAGCCATCCCTACAATGAGCAGTTCTTC. This encodes CASSEPGRSHPYNEQFF. This chain uses TRBV10-3 with TRBJ2-1; D ambiguous. Germline CDR1 is ENHRY and CDR2 is SYGVKD. The CDR3 has 17 residues.

The chain recombines TRBV20-1 with TRBJ2-1; 12 nucleotides align to TRBD2. The CDR3 is made up of 14 amino acids. Germline CDR1 is DFQATT and CDR2 is SNEGSKA (reference sequence). Losses at the gene ends were 6 bases for V and 5 bases for J; bases not matched to a gene: 5. This CDR3 is CSATTSGRDNEQFF. The CDR3, as DNA: TGCAGTGCAACGACTAGCGGGAGAGACAATGAGCAGTTCTTC.

This chain uses TRBV6-1 with TRBJ2-7, with a weak D call TRBD1 (5 bases). Germline loops: CDR1 MNHNS, CDR2 SASEGT. This CDR3 spans 14 amino acids. Trimming took 6 bases from V and 3 from J, leaving 15 bases between them. CDR3 sequence: CASSSTGANYEQYF. The CDR3 DNA reads as TGTGCCAGCAGCTCAACTGGGGCAAACTACGAGCAGTACTTC.

This clonotype has at least ten counts. The rearrangement links TRBV7-8 to TRBJ1-2; no definite D call. The germline V gene has CDR1 SGHVS and CDR2 FQNEAQ. Trimming shortened V by 5 bases and J by 11 bases, and 12 bases separated the two germline ends. The CDR3 has 11 amino acids. CDR3 region: CASSVDSEYTF. The DNA of the CDR3 is TGTGCCAGCAGCGTAGACTCCGAGTACACCTTC.